Listed below are T cell receptor beta chains from one sample, sequenced in a study of cytomegalovirus exposure and HLA in healthy donors. The assay was immunoSEQ multiplex PCR, and TCRdb's table has in-frame clones only and misses some. The table lists roughly 180,000 clones, 85% of them singletons. The sample consisted of PBMCs. The receptors here all came from a boy between 2 and 10 years old in good health and CMV-seronegative. Both conserved end residues are part of each CDR3. The D gene is left open where the match is weak. The size of a clone is reported for some rows only, either as once, few or many, or as a class for expanded clones.

TRBV14	15	TRBJ2-5	TRBD1	-	CASSLGDRVQETQYF	TGTGCCAGCAGCCTCGGGGACAGGGTTCAAGAGACCCAGTACTTC
TRBV5-1	14	TRBJ1-6	-	few	CASSLGADNSPLHF	TGCGCCAGCAGCTTGGGGGCAGATAATTCACCCCTCCACTTT
TRBV19	15	TRBJ1-5	TRBD1	few	CASSPGTGGGQPQHF	TGTGCCAGTAGTCCGGGGACAGGGGGGGGTCAGCCCCAGCATTTT
TRBV6-4	14	TRBJ2-3	-	-	CASSDGGARDTQYF	TGTGCCAGCAGTGATGGGGGGGCGCGAGATACGCAGTATTTT
TRBV20-1	10	TRBJ2-1	-	-	CSAERNEQFF	TGCAGTGCTGAGAGAAATGAGCAGTTCTTC
TRBV6-5	14	TRBJ1-2	TRBD1	-	CASSYNEGASGYTF	TGTGCCAGCAGTTATAACGAGGGGGCGTCTGGCTACACCTTC
TRBV19	19	TRBJ2-4	TRBD1	-	CASSDEGQFSLLAKNIQYF	TGTGCCAGTAGCGACGAGGGACAGTTTTCTCTTTTAGCCAAAAACATTCAGTACTTC
TRBV28	20	TRBJ1-5	TRBD1	-	CASSLRRIQRDRGLNQPQHF	TGTGCCAGCAGTTTGAGAAGAATACAACGGGACAGGGGGCTCAATCAGCCCCAGCATTTT
TRBV4-2	21	TRBJ1-5	TRBD1	-	CASSPLYPVTGGEESNQPQHF	TGTGCCAGCAGCCCCTTATATCCGGTCACAGGGGGCGAGGAGAGCAATCAGCCCCAGCATTTT
TRBV5-8	14	TRBJ1-1	-	-	CASSPQVRFTEAFF	TGTGCCAGCAGTCCACAGGTCCGCTTCACTGAAGCTTTCTTT
TRBV19	14	TRBJ1-1	-	-	CASSMVGGNTEAFF	TGTGCCAGTAGTATGGTAGGGGGGAACACTGAAGCTTTCTTT
TRBV6-1	13	TRBJ2-1	TRBD2	-	CASRGGVWDEQFF	TGTGCCAGCAGGGGAGGGGTCTGGGATGAGCAGTTCTTC
TRBV27	14	TRBJ2-7	-	few	CASSLTSASYEQYF	TGTGCCAGCAGTTTAACCAGCGCCTCCTACGAGCAGTACTTC
TRBV14	15	TRBJ2-3	TRBD1	-	CASSQLGQITDTQYF	TGTGCCAGCAGCCAGCTGGGACAGATCACAGATACGCAGTATTTT
TRBV12-5	16	TRBJ2-1	TRBD2	-	CASVPPGGGSYNEQFF	TGTGCTAGTGTTCCCCCTGGCGGGGGATCCTACAATGAGCAGTTCTTC
TRBV11-2	14	TRBJ2-5	-	-	CASSLVRQGSTQYF	TGTGCCAGCAGCTTAGTCAGGCAGGGATCGACCCAGTACTTC
TRBV9	14	TRBJ1-2	-	-	CASTKLGGDYGYTF	TGTGCCAGCACTAAACTTGGAGGGGACTATGGCTACACCTTC
TRBV14	15	TRBJ2-1	-	-	CASSLWAGVYNEQFF	TGTGCCAGCAGCCTTTGGGCAGGGGTGTACAATGAGCAGTTCTTC
TRBV11-2	14	TRBJ1-2	-	-	CASSLTPGNYGYTF	TGTGCCAGCAGCTTAACCCCCGGTAACTATGGCTACACCTTC
TRBV7-9	15	TRBJ2-5	TRBD2	-	CASSLLAGYQETQYF	TGTGCCAGCAGCTTACTAGCGGGGTACCAAGAGACCCAGTACTTC
TRBV9	15	TRBJ2-3	-	-	CASSSPLGGLNTQYF	TGTGCCAGCAGCTCACCATTGGGGGGGCTGAATACGCAGTATTTT
TRBV7-9	17	TRBJ2-1	TRBD2	-	CSSSLGLAGTRWDEQFF	TGTTCCAGCAGCTTAGGGCTAGCGGGAACGAGGTGGGATGAGCAGTTCTTC
TRBV2	16	TRBJ1-5	TRBD1	once	CAGSWTGRYSNQPQHF	TGTGCCGGCAGCTGGACAGGACGATATAGCAATCAGCCCCAGCATTTT
TRBV7-9	15	TRBJ2-5	TRBD1	-	CASSLRPQGQETQYF	TGTGCCAGCAGCTTACGCCCACAGGGGCAAGAGACCCAGTACTTC
TRBV19	15	TRBJ1-1	-	-	CASSIVPTGNTEAFF	TGTGCCAGTAGTATAGTCCCCACCGGGAACACTGAAGCTTTCTTT
TRBV28	15	TRBJ1-1	TRBD1	-	CASSLSSRTGPEAFF	TGTGCCAGCAGTTTATCATCCCGGACAGGGCCTGAAGCTTTCTTT
TRBV9	15	TRBJ2-7	TRBD1	-	CASSLTGTGLGEQYF	TGTGCCAGCAGTTTGACCGGGACAGGGCTGGGAGAGCAGTACTTC
TRBV6-1	15	TRBJ1-5	TRBD1	-	CASSEQEQGSQPQHF	TGTGCCAGCAGTGAGCAAGAACAGGGGAGCCAGCCCCAGCATTTT
TRBV11-2	15	TRBJ2-7	TRBD2	-	CASSSNPGTSREQYF	TGTGCCAGCAGCTCAAATCCCGGGACTAGCCGAGAGCAGTACTTC
TRBV19	15	TRBJ2-7	TRBD1	-	CASSIGTGGENEQYF	TGTGCCAGTAGTATCGGGACAGGGGGCGAGAACGAGCAGTACTTC
TRBV28	11	TRBJ2-3	-	-	CASSLQDTQYF	TGTGCCAGCAGTCTACAGGATACGCAGTATTTT
TRBV28	15	TRBJ1-5	-	few	CASVETGLGNQPQHF	TGTGCCAGCGTAGAAACGGGACTGGGCAATCAGCCCCAGCATTTT
TRBV6-6	16	TRBJ1-1	-	-	CASSYSLSGGNTEAFF	TGTGCCAGCAGTTACTCGCTTTCGGGGGGGAACACTGAAGCTTTCTTT
TRBV6-1	14	TRBJ2-3	-	-	CASSAVLSTDTQYF	TGTGCCAGCAGTGCGGTTTTAAGCACAGATACGCAGTATTTT
TRBV28	13	TRBJ1-1	-	-	CASTNPRGREAFF	TGTGCCAGCACCAATCCTAGGGGTCGTGAAGCTTTCTTT
TRBV5-4	15	TRBJ2-2	-	once	CASRGGGPDTGELFF	TGTGCCAGCAGGGGAGGGGGGCCTGACACCGGGGAGCTGTTTTTT
TRBV19	14	TRBJ2-7	TRBD2	-	CASSLGGGRYEQYF	TGTGCCAGTAGTCTGGGGGGAGGGCGTTACGAGCAGTACTTC
TRBV7-2	12	TRBJ1-2	-	few	CASSHVGGGYTF	TGTGCCAGCAGCCACGTGGGGGGAGGCTACACCTTC
TRBV6-4	14	TRBJ1-5	-	-	CATLGTLSNQPQHF	TGTGCCACTTTAGGGACACTTAGCAATCAGCCCCAGCATTTT
TRBV10-1	13	TRBJ2-7	TRBD1	few	CASSFSGGGEQYF	TGCGCCAGCAGTTTTTCAGGGGGCGGCGAGCAGTACTTC
TRBV6-4	17	TRBJ2-7	TRBD2	-	CASSDGASGSEGYEQYF	TGTGCCAGCAGTGACGGTGCTAGCGGGAGTGAGGGCTACGAGCAGTACTTC
TRBV19	15	TRBJ1-1	TRBD1	-	CASSITTGGETEAFF	TGTGCCAGTAGTATAACGACAGGGGGCGAAACTGAAGCTTTCTTT
TRBV29-1	12	TRBJ2-2	-	-	CSVESNLGELFF	TGCAGCGTTGAATCGAACTTGGGGGAGCTGTTTTTT
TRBV7-9	16	TRBJ2-1	TRBD2	-	CASRPSGSNSYNEQFF	TGTGCCAGCAGACCTAGCGGGAGCAACTCCTACAATGAGCAGTTCTTC
TRBV2	16	TRBJ2-1	-	-	CASRTGTQPEEDEQFF	TGTGCCAGCAGGACCGGGACTCAACCCGAGGAGGATGAGCAGTTCTTC
TRBV2	15	TRBJ2-1	-	few	CASSAQGLGGNEQFF	TGTGCCAGCAGTGCTCAGGGATTGGGTGGCAATGAGCAGTTCTTC
TRBV7-2	18	TRBJ2-1	TRBD2	once	CASSASRVWGGTYNEQFF	TGTGCCAGCAGCGCGTCCCGGGTCTGGGGGGGGACCTACAATGAGCAGTTCTTC
TRBV5-1	15	TRBJ2-3	-	-	CASSLDPVSTDTQYF	TGCGCCAGCAGCTTGGACCCAGTAAGCACAGATACGCAGTATTTT
TRBV29-1	13	TRBJ2-2	-	-	CSVVGANTGELFF	TGCAGCGTTGTAGGGGCGAACACCGGGGAGCTGTTTTTT
TRBV5-4	14	TRBJ1-4	-	-	CASPHRGAGEKLFF	TGTGCCAGTCCGCATCGGGGGGCTGGTGAAAAACTGTTTTTT
TRBV5-4	15	TRBJ1-1	-	-	CASSLYLAMNTEAFF	TGTGCCAGCAGCTTATATTTGGCAATGAACACTGAAGCTTTCTTT
TRBV7-6	15	TRBJ2-3	-	-	CASTPRTGYTDTQYF	TGTGCCAGCACCCCTCGGACTGGGTACACAGATACGCAGTATTTT
TRBV27	14	TRBJ2-7	TRBD2	-	CASSLAGTDYEQYF	TGTGCCAGCAGTCTAGCGGGGACAGATTACGAGCAGTACTTC
TRBV27	14	TRBJ2-3	-	-	CASTLGGSTDTQYF	TGTGCCAGCACTCTCGGGGGAAGCACAGATACGCAGTATTTT
TRBV9	13	TRBJ1-1	-	-	CASSAPRGGEAFF	TGTGCCAGCAGCGCGCCCCGGGGGGGAGAAGCTTTCTTT
TRBV27	13	TRBJ1-5	TRBD1	few	CASSSTGYQPQHF	TGTGCCAGCAGTTCGACAGGGTATCAGCCCCAGCATTTT
TRBV28	14	TRBJ2-5	-	-	CASSPSGIQETQYF	TGTGCCAGCAGCCCGTCAGGGATTCAAGAGACCCAGTACTTC
TRBV5-6	14	TRBJ2-1	-	-	CASSWGDSYNEQFF	TGTGCCAGCAGCTGGGGGGATTCCTACAATGAGCAGTTCTTC
TRBV10-3	15	TRBJ1-2	TRBD1	-	CAISEPRTGEEGYTF	TGTGCCATCAGTGAGCCAAGGACAGGGGAAGAGGGCTACACCTTC